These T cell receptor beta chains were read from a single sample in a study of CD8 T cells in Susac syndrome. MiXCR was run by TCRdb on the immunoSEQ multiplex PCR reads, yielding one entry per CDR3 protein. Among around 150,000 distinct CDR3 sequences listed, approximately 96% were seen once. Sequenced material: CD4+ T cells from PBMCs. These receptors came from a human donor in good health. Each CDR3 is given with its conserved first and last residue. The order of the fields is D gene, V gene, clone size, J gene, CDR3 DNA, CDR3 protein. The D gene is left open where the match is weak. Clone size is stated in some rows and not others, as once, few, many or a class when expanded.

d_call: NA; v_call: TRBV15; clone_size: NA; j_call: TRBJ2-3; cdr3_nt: TGTGCCACCAGCCTAGCCCGTGCCACAGATACGCAGTATTTT; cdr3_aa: CATSLARATDTQYF
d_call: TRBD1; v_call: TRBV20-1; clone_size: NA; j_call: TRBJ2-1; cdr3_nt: TGCAGTGCCACCGGGACAGGGGCCTACAATGAGCAGTTCTTC; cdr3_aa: CSATGTGAYNEQFF
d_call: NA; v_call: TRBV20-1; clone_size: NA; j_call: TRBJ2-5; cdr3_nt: TGCAGTGCTCACAGGGAAGAGACCCAGTACTTC; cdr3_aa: CSAHREETQYF
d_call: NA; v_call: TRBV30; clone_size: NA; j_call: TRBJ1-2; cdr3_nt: TGTGCCTGGAGCCGCCGGGGGAGTTATGGCTACACCTTC; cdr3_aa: CAWSRRGSYGYTF
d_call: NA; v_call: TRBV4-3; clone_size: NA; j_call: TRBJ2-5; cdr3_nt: TGCGCCAGCAGCCAAGACTGGGGGGAGACCCAGTACTTC; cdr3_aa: CASSQDWGETQYF
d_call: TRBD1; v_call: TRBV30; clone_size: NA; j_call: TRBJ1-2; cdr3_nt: TGTGCCTGGAGTGCTGGACAGGGCTATGGCTACACCTTC; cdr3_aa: CAWSAGQGYGYTF
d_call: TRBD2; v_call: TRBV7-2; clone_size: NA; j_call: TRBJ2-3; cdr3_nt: TGTGCCAGCAGCTTAGTGCGGGGGGGGCCAGATACGCAGTATTTT; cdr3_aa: CASSLVRGGPDTQYF
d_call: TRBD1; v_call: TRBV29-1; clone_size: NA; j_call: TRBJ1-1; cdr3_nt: TGCAGCGTGGCGGGACAGCAGAACACTGAAGCTTTCTTT; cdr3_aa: CSVAGQQNTEAFF
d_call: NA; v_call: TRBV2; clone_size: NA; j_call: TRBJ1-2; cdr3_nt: TGTGCCTCCGCAAGCGCTAACAACTATGGCTACACCTTC; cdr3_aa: CASASANNYGYTF
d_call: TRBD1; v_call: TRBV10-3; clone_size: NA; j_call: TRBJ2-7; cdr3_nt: TGTGCCATCAGGGGAGACAGGGGGACATACGAGCAGTACTTC; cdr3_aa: CAIRGDRGTYEQYF
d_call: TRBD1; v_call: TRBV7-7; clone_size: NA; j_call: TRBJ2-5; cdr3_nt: TGTGCTAGCAGCCAACAGGGGCCGGAGACCCAGTACTTC; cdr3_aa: CASSQQGPETQYF
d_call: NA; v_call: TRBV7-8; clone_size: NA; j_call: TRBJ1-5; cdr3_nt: TGTGCCAGCAGCCCGGGTAGGGTAACATACAATCAGCCCCAGCATTTT; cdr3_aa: CASSPGRVTYNQPQHF
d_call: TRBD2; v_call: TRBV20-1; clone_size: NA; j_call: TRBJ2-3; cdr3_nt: TGCAGTGCTAGACGTCTAGCGGACACAGATACGCAGTATTTT; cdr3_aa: CSARRLADTDTQYF
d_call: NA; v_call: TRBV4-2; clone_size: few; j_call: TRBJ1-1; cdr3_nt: TGTGCCAGCAGCCAACCGGGGGCAAAAGGCACTGAAGCTTTCTTT; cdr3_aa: CASSQPGAKGTEAFF
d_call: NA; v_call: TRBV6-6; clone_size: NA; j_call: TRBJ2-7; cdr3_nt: TGTGCCAGCAGTTACGACAACACCTACGAGCAGTACTTC; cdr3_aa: CASSYDNTYEQYF
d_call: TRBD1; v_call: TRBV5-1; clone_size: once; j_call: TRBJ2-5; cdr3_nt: TGCGCCAGCAGCTTGGGCCAGGGGGCCGGAGAGACCCAGTACTTC; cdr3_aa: CASSLGQGAGETQYF
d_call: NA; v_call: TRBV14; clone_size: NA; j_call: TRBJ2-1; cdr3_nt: TGTGCCAGCAGCCAAGAGTACGGGGGAGCCTACAATGAGCAGTTCTTC; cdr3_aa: CASSQEYGGAYNEQFF
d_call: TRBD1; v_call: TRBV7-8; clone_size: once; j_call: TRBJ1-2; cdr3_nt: TGTGCCAGCAGCTCGAGGGACAGCAGCTATGGCTACACCTTC; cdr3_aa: CASSSRDSSYGYTF
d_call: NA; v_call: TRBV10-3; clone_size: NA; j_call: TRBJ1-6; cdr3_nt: TGTGCCATCAGCCCAGGGGCGGGGGATTCACCCCTCCACTTT; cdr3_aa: CAISPGAGDSPLHF
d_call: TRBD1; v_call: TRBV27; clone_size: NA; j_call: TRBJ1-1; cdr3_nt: TGTGCCAGCAGTTTATCGCCCGGGACAGGGGCAGCCGCTTTCTTT; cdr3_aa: CASSLSPGTGAAAFF
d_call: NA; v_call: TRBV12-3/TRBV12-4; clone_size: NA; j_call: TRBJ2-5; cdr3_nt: TGTGCCAGCAGTTTAGCGCCGACGCAGGAGACCCAGTACTTC; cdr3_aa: CASSLAPTQETQYF
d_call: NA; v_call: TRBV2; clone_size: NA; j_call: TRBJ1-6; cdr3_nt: TGTGCCAGCATTCCACGGGAGGGAATAGGGTCACCCCTCCACTTT; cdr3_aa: CASIPREGIGSPLHF
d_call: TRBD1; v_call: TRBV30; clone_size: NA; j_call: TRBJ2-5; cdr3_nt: TGTGCCTGGAGGACCGGGACAGCCAGGGAGACCCAGTACTTC; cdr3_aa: CAWRTGTARETQYF
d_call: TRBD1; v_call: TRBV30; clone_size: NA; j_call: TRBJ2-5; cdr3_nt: TGTGCCTGGAGTGGGGGACAGTGGACCCAGTACTTC; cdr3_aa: CAWSGGQWTQYF
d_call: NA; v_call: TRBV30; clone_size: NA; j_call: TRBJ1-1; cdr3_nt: TGTGCCTGGAGAGCCGGGAACGCCCGGGGAGCTTTCTTT; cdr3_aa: CAWRAGNARGAFF
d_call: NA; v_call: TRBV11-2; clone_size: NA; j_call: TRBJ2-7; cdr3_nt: TGTGCCAGCAGCCATCATTACGAGCAGTACTTC; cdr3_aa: CASSHHYEQYF
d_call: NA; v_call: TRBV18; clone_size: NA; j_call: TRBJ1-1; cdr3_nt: TGTGCCAGCTCACCGTCGGTGAACACTGAAGCTTTCTTT; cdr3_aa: CASSPSVNTEAFF
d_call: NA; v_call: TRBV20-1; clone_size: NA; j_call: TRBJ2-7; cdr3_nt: TGCAGTGCCCCCGCCGGGGCTCTCTACGAGCAGTACTTC; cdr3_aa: CSAPAGALYEQYF
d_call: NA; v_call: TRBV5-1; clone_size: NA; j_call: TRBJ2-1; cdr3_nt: TGCGCCAGCAGCTTGGGGGTTCACGGGAATGAGCAGTTCTTC; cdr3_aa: CASSLGVHGNEQFF
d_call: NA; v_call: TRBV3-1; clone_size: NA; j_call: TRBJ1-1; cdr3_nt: TGTGCCAGCAGCCCGGAGATCTCAGGGGAAGCTTTCTTT; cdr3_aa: CASSPEISGEAFF
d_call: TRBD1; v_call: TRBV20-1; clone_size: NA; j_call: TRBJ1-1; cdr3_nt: TGCAGTGCCCCGGACGGGACAGGGAAGACTGAAGCTTTCTTT; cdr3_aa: CSAPDGTGKTEAFF
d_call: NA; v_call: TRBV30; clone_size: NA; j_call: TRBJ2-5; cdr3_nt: TGTGCCTGGAGTGTACCGGGGAGTAGGGAGACCCAGTACTTC; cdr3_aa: CAWSVPGSRETQYF
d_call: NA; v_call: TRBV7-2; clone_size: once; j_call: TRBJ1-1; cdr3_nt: TGTGCCAGCAGCTTAGAAGCGACGAGAGAAGCTTTCTTT; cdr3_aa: CASSLEATREAFF
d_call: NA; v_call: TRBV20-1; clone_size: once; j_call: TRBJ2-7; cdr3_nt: TGCAGTGTTGCTGGGGACAAAATCTACGAGCAGTACTTC; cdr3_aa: CSVAGDKIYEQYF
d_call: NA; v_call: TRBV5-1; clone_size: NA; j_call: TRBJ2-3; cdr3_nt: TGCGCCAGCAGCTTGAACGGGGCAACAGATACGCAGTATTTT; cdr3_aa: CASSLNGATDTQYF
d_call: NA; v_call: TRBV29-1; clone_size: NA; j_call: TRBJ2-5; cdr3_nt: TGCAGCGTTGAAGAAGGTCGGCGGACCCGAGAGACCCAGTACTTC; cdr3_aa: CSVEEGRRTRETQYF
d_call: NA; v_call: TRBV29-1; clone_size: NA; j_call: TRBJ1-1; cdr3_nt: TGCAGCACCCGGCAGGCCTTGAACACTGAAGCTTTCTTT; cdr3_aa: CSTRQALNTEAFF
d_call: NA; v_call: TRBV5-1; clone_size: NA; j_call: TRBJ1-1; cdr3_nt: TGCGCCAGCAGCATACAGGGACGGAACACTGAAGCTTTCTTT; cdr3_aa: CASSIQGRNTEAFF
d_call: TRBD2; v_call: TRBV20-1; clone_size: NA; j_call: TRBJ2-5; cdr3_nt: TGCAGTGCTAGATTTAGCGGGGGGGCAGAGACCCAGTACTTC; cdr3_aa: CSARFSGGAETQYF
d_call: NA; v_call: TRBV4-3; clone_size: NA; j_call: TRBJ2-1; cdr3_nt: TGCGCCAGCAGCCCCACGGGCGATGAGCAGTTCTTC; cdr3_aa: CASSPTGDEQFF
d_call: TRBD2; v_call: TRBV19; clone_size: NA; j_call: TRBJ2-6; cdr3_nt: TGTGCCAGTAAGCGGGACCCCTCTGGGGCCAACGTCCTGACTTTC; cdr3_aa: CASKRDPSGANVLTF
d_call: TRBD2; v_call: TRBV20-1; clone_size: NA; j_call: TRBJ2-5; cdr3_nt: TGCAGTGCTCGACTAGCGGGGGGAGGGGAGACCCAGTACTTC; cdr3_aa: CSARLAGGGETQYF
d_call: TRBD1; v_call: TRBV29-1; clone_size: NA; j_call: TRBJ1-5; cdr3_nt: TGCAGCGTTATGACAGGGAACAATCAGCCCCAGCATTTT; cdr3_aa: CSVMTGNNQPQHF
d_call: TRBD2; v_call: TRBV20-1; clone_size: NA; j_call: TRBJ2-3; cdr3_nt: TGCAGTTCCAGTCTAGCGGGGACAGATACGCAGTATTTT; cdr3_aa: CSSSLAGTDTQYF
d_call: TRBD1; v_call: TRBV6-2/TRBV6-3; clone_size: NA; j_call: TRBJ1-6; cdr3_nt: TGTGCCAGCGTGGACAGGGGAGAATCACCCCTCCACTTT; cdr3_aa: CASVDRGESPLHF